The clone carrying this T cell receptor (beta chain) was counted only a few times. This sample was included in a study of shared clonotypes between healthy human individuals. This CDR3 comprises 15 residues. With 2 bases removed from V and 5 bases from J, the gap between germline ends came to 14 bases. Germline values: CDR1 SGHTA, CDR2 FQGNSA. Libraries were prepared by immunoSEQ multiplex PCR; TCRdb keeps only in-frame clonotypes and omits some of them. The sample yields some 980,000 clones, about 80% seen once. The sample comprised memory CD4+ T cells sorted from blood. Subset specified: CD45RA-negative fraction. This receptor was identified in a man in his late teens or twenties in good health. V gene TRBV7-2 combines with J gene TRBJ2-3, with a tentative D call TRBD2 (6 bases). The CDR3 loop reads CASSLRRASQDTQYF. Here the CDR3 DNA reads TGTGCCAGCAGCTTAAGGAGGGCCTCCCAAGATACGCAGTATTTT.